This T cell receptor (beta chain) was retrieved from a study of CD8+CD57+ T cells in acquired aplastic anemia. Across the whole study: Roughly 3 ug was the average amount of DNA from sorted CD4+ and CD8+ cells.

Study-wide findings and caveats: Researchers report that around 29 CD8+ CDR3 sequences appeared in both patients and controls.

As to this clonotype: Antigen: not known.

Template material for TCR beta VDJ and CDR3 profiling consisted of genomic DNA. MiXCR was run by TCRdb on the reads, yielding one entry per CDR3 protein. The data contain 150,000 to 200,000 distinct CDR3 sequences, 64% of them singletons. The sequence came from a human donor with severe aplastic anemia or a healthy control (not recorded which). The sample consisted of sorted CD4+, CD8+, or CD8+CD57+ T cells (not recorded which) from PBMCs.

This CDR3 reads CAISAQAGGLSTQYF. DNA for the CDR3: TGTGCCATCAGTGCCCAAGCGGGGGGCCTATCAACTCAGTACTTC. The chain employs TRBV10-3 and TRBJ2-4, with 9 positions matching TRBD2. The CDR3 runs to 15 residues. The junction had 13 bases not matched to a gene; V was cut back by 4 bases and J by 12 bases. The germline V gene has CDR1 ENHRY and CDR2 SYGVKD.